The entry below describes one T cell receptor beta chain. Its antigen is as yet unknown. This specimen belongs to a study of post-analysis software for immune sequencing data. The CDR3 totals 13 residues. J was trimmed by 4 bases and V by 4 bases; bases with no gene match: 2. From germline, CDR1 is SGHKS and CDR2 YYEKEE (reference sequence). Unique molecular identifiers were carried by the TCR beta cDNA libraries. TCRdb itself ran the PCR reads through MiXCR, one entry per CDR3 protein. The sample shows fewer than 850,000 distinct CDR3 sequences, 35% to 55% of them seen only once. General study points: The five TRBV segments detected at higher frequency in patients than in controls included TRBV5-6, TRBV5-1 and TRBV20-1.

The sequence derives from a girl under 18 with multiple sclerosis. Source material: blood. J is TRBJ2-5 and V is TRBV5-5, with 9 nucleotides matching TRBD1. The DNA of the CDR3 is TGTGCCAGCAGCGTACAGGGGGCAGAGACCCAGTACTTC. Translated, it gives CASSVQGAETQYF.